The present T cell receptor beta chain was sequenced within a study of T cell responses to AZD1222 COVID-19 vaccine. Overall study results and limits: Researchers report vaccine-associated CD4 TCRs spanning spike, with dominance at 160-218 and 743-854.

Turning to this clone: Antigen unknown.

Unmatched junction bases numbered 9, after V lost 0 bases and J lost 7 bases. Germline V gene data show CDR1 as SGHRS and CDR2 as YFSETQ. There are 15 residues in the CDR3. Data came from immunoSEQ multiplex PCR; TCRdb stores just in-frame clones and leaves some out. Here the sample spans about 140,000 clones, 80% to 95% being singletons. Material: peripheral blood, obtained on day 0 of AZD1222 vaccination. This clonotype originated in an adult in good health. This rearrangement joins TRBV5-1 to TRBJ1-1, with TRBD1 matching over 7 bases. In nucleotides, the CDR3 is TGCGCCAGCAGCTTGGAGGGGAGAGGGGGCCTTGAAGCTTTCTTT. Protein sequence: CASSLEGRGGLEAFF.